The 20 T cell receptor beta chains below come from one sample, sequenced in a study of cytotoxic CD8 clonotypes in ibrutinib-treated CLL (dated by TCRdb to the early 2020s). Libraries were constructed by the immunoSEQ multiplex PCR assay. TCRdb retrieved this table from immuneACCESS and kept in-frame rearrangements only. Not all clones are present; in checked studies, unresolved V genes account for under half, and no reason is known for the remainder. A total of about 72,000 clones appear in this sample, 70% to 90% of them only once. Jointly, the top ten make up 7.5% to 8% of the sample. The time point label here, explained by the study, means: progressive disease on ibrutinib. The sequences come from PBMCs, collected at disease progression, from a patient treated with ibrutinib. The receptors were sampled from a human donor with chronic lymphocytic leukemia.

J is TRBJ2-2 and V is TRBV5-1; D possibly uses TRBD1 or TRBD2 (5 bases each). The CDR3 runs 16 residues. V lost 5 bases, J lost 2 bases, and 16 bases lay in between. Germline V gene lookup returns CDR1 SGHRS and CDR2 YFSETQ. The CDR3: CASSNGASQNTGELFF. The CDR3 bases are TGCGCCAGCAGTAATGGGGCTAGCCAAAACACCGGGGAGCTGTTTTTT. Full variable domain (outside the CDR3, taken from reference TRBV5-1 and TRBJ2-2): KAGVTQTPRYLIKTRGQQVTLSCSPISGHRSVSWYQQTPGQGLQFLFEYFSETQRNKGNFPGRFSGRQFSNSRSEMNVSTLELGDSALYLCASSNGASQNTGELFFGEGSRLTVL.

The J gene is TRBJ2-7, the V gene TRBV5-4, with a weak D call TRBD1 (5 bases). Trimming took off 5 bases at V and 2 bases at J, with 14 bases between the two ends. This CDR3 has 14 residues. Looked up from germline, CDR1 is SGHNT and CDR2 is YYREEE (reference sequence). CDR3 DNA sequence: TGTGCCAGCAGTTGGGGCCATACCCCCTACGAGCAGTACTTC. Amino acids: CASSWGHTPYEQYF. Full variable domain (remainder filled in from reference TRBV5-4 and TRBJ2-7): ETGVTQSPTHLIKTRGQQVTLRCSSQSGHNTVSWYQQALGQGPQFIFQYYREEENGRGNFPPRFSGLQFPNYSSELNVNALELDDSALYLCASSWGHTPYEQYFGPGTRLTVT.

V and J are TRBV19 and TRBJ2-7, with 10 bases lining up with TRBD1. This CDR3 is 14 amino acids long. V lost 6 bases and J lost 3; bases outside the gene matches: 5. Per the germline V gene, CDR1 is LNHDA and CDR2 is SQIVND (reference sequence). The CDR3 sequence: CASRDRDRGYEQYF. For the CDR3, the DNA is TGTGCCAGTAGGGACCGGGACAGGGGCTACGAGCAGTACTTC.

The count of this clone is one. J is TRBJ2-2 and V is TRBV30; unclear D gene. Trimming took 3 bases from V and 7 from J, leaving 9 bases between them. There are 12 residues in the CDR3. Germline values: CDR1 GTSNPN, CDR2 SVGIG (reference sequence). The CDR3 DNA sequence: TGTGCCTGGAGGCATACTGGCGGGGAGCTGTTTTTT. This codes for CAWRHTGGELFF.

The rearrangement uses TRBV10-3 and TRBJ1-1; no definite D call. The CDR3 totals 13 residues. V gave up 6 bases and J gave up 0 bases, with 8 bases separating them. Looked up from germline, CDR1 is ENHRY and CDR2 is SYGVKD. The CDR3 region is CAISRDVNTEAFF. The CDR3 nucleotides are TGTGCCATCAGCCGAGATGTGAACACTGAAGCTTTCTTT.

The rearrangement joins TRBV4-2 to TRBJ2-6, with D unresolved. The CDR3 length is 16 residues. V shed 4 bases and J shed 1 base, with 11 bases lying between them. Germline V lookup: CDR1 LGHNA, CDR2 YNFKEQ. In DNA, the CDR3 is TGTGCCAGCAGCCCCCCCCAAGGTTCTGGGGCCAACGTCCTGACTTTC. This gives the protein CASSPPQGSGANVLTF.

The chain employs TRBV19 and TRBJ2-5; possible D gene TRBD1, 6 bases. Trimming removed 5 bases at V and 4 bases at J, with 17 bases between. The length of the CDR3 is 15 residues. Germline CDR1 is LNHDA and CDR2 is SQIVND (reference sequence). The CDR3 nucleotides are TGTGCCAGTAGTGGGGCAGGGGCCAACGGAGAGACCCAGTACTTC. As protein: CASSGAGANGETQYF.

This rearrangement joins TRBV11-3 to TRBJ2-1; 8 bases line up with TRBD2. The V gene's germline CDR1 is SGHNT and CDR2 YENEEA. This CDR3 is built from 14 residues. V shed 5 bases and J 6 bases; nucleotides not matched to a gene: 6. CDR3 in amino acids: CASSLGLAPNEQFF. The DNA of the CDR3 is TGTGCCAGCAGCCTCGGACTAGCCCCCAATGAGCAGTTCTTC.

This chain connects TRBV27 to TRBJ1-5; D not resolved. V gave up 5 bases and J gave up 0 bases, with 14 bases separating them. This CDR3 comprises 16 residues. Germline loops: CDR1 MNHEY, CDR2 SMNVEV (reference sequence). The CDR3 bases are TGTGCCAGCAGTCCCCTACAGCTGTATAGCAATCAGCCCCAGCATTTT. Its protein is CASSPLQLYSNQPQHF.

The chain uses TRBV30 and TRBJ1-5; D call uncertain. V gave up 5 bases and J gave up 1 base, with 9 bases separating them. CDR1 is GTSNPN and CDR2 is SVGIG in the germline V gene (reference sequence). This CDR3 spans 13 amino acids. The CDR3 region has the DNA TGTGCCTGGGGCGACATCAGCAATCAGCCCCAGCATTTT. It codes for CAWGDISNQPQHF.

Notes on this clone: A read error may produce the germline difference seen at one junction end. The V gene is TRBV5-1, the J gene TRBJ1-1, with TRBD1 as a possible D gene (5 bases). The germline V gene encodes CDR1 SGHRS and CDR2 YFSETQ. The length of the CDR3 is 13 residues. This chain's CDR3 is CASSLAGLTEAFF. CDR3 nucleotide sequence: TGCGCCAGCAGTTTGGCAGGGCTCACTGAAGCTTTCTTT.

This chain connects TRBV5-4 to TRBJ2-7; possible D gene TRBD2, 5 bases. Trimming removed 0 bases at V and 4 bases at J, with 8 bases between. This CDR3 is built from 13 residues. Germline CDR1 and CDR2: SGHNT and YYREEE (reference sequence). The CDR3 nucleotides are TGTGCCAGCAGCTTGGGGACTTTTTACGAGCAGTACTTC. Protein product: CASSLGTFYEQYF. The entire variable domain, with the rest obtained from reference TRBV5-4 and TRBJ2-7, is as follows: ETGVTQSPTHLIKTRGQQVTLRCSSQSGHNTVSWYQQALGQGPQFIFQYYREEENGRGNFPPRFSGLQFPNYSSELNVNALELDDSALYLCASSLGTFYEQYFGPGTRLTVT.

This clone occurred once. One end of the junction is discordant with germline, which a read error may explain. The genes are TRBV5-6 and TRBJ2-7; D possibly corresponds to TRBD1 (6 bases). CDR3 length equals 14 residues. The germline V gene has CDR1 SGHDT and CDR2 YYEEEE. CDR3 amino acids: CASSLVGGLVEQYF. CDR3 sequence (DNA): TGTGCCAGCAGTTTGGTTGGGGGCTTGGTCGAGCAGTACTTC. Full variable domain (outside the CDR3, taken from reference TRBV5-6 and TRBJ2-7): DAGVTQSPTHLIKTRGQQVTLRCSPKSGHDTVSWYQQALGQGPQFIFQYYEEEERQRGNFPDRFSGHQFPNYSSELNVNALLLGDSALYLCASSLVGGLVEQYFGPGTRLTVT.

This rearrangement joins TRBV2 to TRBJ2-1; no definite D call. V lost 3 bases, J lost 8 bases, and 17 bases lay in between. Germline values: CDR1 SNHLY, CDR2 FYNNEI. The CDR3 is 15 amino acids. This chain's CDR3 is CASSEVETDRDEQFF. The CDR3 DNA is TGTGCCAGCAGTGAGGTGGAGACCGATAGGGATGAGCAGTTCTTC.

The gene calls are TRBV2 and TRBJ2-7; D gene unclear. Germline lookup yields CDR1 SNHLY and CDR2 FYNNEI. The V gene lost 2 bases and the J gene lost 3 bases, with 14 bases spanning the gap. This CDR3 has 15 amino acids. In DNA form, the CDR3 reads TGTGCCAGCAGTGAATGGAGTAGCTACGACTACGAGCAGTACTTC. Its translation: CASSEWSSYDYEQYF.

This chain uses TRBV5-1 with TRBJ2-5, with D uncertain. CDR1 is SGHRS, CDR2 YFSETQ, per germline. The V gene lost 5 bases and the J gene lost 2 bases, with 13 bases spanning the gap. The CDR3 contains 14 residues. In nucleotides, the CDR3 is TGCGCCAGCAGATATGGCTCTACTCAAGAGACCCAGTACTTC. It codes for CASRYGSTQETQYF.

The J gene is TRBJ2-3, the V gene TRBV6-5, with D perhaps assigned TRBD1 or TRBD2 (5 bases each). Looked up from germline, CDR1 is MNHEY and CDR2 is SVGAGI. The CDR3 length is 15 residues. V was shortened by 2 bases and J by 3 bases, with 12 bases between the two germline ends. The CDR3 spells CASSYQLEGTDTQYF. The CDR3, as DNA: TGTGCCAGCAGTTACCAGCTTGAGGGGACAGATACGCAGTATTTT.

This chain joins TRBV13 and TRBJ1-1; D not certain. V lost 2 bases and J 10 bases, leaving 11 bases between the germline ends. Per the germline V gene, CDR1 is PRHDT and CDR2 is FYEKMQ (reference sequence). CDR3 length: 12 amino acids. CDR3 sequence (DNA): TGTGCCAGCAGCTTACCCAGAGGCCCAGCTTTCTTT. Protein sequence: CASSLPRGPAFF.

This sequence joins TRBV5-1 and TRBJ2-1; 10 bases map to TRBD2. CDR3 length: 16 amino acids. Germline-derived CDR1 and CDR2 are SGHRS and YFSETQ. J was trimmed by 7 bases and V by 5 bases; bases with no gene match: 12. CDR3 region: CASSWASGSPANEQFF. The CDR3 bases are TGCGCCAGCAGTTGGGCTAGCGGGAGTCCGGCGAATGAGCAGTTCTTC.

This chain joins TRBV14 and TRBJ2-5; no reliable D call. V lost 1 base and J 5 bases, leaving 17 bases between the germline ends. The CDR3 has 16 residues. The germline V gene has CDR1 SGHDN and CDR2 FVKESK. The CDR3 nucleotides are TGTGCCAGCAGCCAAGCCCAGATCCCTCAAAGGGAGACCCAGTACTTC. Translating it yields CASSQAQIPQRETQYF.